Listed here is a single T cell receptor beta chain. Antigen specificity is unknown. The CDR3 is made up of 14 amino acids. From germline, CDR1 is SEHNR and CDR2 FQNEAQ (reference sequence). V shed 1 base and J 6 bases; nucleotides not matched to a gene: 3. Lesional scalp punch biopsies and peripheral blood came from alopecia areata patients. The data stem from a study of CD8+ T cells in alopecia areata. Study context: Those treated were given oral tofacitinib at 5 to 10 mg twice daily.

Study results and limitations: Affected lesional scalp, above all in alopecia totalis/universalis, was more clonal than normal scalp. Scalp sequencing also captures normal skin's resident alphabeta T cells.

RNA extraction and reverse transcription yielded cDNA as sequencing template. Some clones are missing from TCRdb's copy, which holds only in-frame ones; the method was immunoSEQ multiplex PCR. Of over 120,000 clones listed, roughly 53% are singletons. The rearrangement uses TRBV7-9 and TRBJ1-2, with TRBD1 matching over 9 bases. The TCR was taken from a human donor with alopecia areata. The sample in question was CD4+ T cells sorted from blood, obtained at week 0. CDR3 residues: CASSLGRDRDGYTF. The CDR3 DNA follows: TGTGCCAGCAGCTTAGGCCGGGACAGGGATGGCTACACCTTC.